A selection of T cell receptor beta chains follows, all from one sample in a study of CD8 T cells in Susac syndrome. TCRdb redid the calling of the immunoSEQ multiplex PCR reads with MiXCR, one entry per CDR3 protein. This table has about 100,000 distinct CDR3 sequences, nearly 97% appearing once. The sequencing sample was made of CD8+ T cells from PBMCs. The source is a human donor with Susac syndrome. The CDR3 runs from the conserved cysteine through the conserved F or W. The order of the fields is clone size, J gene, V gene, CDR3 protein. For some rows the clone size is stated as once, few or many, or as a class when expanded; others skip it.

NA | TRBJ1-1 | TRBV13 | CASSASFGEAFF
NA | TRBJ1-3 | TRBV29-1 | CSVPCRRGQPRNTIYF
NA | TRBJ2-7 | TRBV4-1 | CASSHNLGTYEQYF
once | TRBJ2-2 | TRBV15 | CATSRDQSLRAKGGELFF
NA | TRBJ2-1 | TRBV29-1 | CSIPRGGEQFF
NA | TRBJ2-7 | TRBV29-1 | CSVMGSKYEQYF
once | TRBJ1-4 | TRBV20-1 | CSARDKTVSTNEKLFF
once | TRBJ2-7 | TRBV28 | CASSSDRDPRYEQYF
NA | TRBJ2-7 | TRBV5-1 | CASRLSGYEQYF
NA | TRBJ2-1 | TRBV29-1 | CSVLGVNSEQFF
NA | TRBJ2-1 | TRBV29-1 | CSVGEGGEQFF
NA | TRBJ2-3 | TRBV20-1 | CSATQTGFTDTQYF
once | TRBJ2-7 | TRBV10-2 | CASSESSPLAVEQYF
NA | TRBJ2-7 | TRBV29-1 | CSVQGGPPYEQYF
NA | TRBJ2-5 | TRBV14 | CASSHPSSTGFQYF
NA | TRBJ2-5 | TRBV7-9 | CASSLLETGEGETQYF
NA | TRBJ2-2 | TRBV7-9 | CASSLPDIGTGELFF
NA | TRBJ2-7 | TRBV7-6 | CASSEKGVGVDYEQYF
NA | TRBJ2-3 | TRBV20-1 | CSAPWDTQYF
NA | TRBJ2-3 | TRBV19 | CASSPWTSGDTQYF
NA | TRBJ2-7 | TRBV12-3/TRBV12-4 | CASSLRTRLYEQYF
NA | TRBJ1-3 | TRBV12-3/TRBV12-4 | CASSYTAATGNTIYF
NA | TRBJ1-1 | TRBV27 | CASKRGGLAEAFF
NA | TRBJ2-2 | TRBV4-1 | CASSPGQPNTGELFF
NA | TRBJ2-1 | TRBV2 | CASRDRDPKSEQFF
NA | TRBJ1-1 | TRBV12-3/TRBV12-4 | CASSLPGLLNTEAFF
NA | TRBJ2-7 | TRBV6-6 | CASSYTPEGSEAQYF
NA | TRBJ2-7 | TRBV20-1 | CSAPSGASYEQYF
NA | TRBJ2-5 | TRBV25-1 | CASSESGVRETQYF
NA | TRBJ2-1 | TRBV6-5 | CASSNSGVSNEQFF
NA | TRBJ2-3 | TRBV2 | CASSEAAGGLTDTQYF